This note documents a single T cell receptor beta chain sequence. V was clipped by 0 bases and J by 7 bases, with 4 bases between them. Germline V lookup: CDR1 SGDLS, CDR2 YYNGEE. The CDR3 sequence is 12 residues long. The PCR was carried out with 60 Vbeta primers and 13 Jbeta primers. Sequencing used immunoSEQ multiplex PCR; TCRdb keeps in-frame clones, though not all of them. The sample lists around 140,000 clones; roughly three fifths were seen once. This sample was included in a study of cytomegalovirus exposure and HLA in healthy donors. The origin of this receptor is a male donor in good health and CMV-seronegative. The rearrangement uses TRBV9 and TRBJ2-2, with D unresolved. Sequenced: PBMCs. CDR3 protein: CASSVGIGELFF. CDR3 nucleotides: TGTGCCAGCAGCGTAGGTATCGGGGAGCTGTTTTTT.